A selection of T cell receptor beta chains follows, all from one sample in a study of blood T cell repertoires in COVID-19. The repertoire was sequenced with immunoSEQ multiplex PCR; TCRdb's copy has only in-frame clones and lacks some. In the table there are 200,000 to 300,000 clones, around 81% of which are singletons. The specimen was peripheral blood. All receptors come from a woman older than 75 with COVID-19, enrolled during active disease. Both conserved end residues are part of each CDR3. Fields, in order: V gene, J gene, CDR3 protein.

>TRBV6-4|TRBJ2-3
CASRLAGNTDTQYF
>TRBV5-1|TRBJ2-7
CASSPDRGEQYF
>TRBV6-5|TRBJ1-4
CASKASGGEKLFF
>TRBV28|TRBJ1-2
CASSSQLDRPYGYTF
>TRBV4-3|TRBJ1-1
CASSQGQGNTEAFF
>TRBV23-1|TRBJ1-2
CASSQVATEGAERDGYTF
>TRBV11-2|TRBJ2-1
CASSSLRQGRNEQFF
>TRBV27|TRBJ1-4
CASSSRTVWGEKLFF
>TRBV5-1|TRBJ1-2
CASSSGTGTIHGYTF
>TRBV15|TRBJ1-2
CATRNAGVGNYGYTF
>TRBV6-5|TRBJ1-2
CASSSPTGSYGYTF
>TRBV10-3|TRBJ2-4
CAISEGRGNIQYF
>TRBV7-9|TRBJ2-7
CASSATRPGQIHEQYF
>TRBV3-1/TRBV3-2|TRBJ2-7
CASSHSGKGYEQYF
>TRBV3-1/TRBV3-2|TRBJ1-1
CASSQGQVPNTEAFF
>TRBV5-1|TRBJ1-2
CASSLGRNYGYTF
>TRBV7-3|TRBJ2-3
CASSLRGGATDTQYF
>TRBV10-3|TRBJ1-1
CAISERQIEAFF
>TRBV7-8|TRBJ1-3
CASSRDRGGNTIYF
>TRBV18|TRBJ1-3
CASSPLVRGDGNTIYF
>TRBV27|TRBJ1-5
CASSLWGDHFKRQPQHF
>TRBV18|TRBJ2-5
CASSPPTGHQETQYF
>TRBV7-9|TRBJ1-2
CASSLFPEANYGYTF
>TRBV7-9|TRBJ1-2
CASRRGQAYGYTF
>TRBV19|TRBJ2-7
CASSIAQGGRPEQYF
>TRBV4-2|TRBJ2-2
CASSQGRASRGTGELFF
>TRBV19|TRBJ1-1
CASSIQENTEAFF
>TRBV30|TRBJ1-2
CAWSNTGGANYGYTF
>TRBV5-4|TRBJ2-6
CASSLQGANVLTF
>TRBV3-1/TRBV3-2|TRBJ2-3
CASSQEGATSGRDTQYF
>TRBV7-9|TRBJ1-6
CASSLEGEGSPLHF
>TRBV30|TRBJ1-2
CAWQTRGRNYGYTF
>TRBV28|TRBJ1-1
CASSPPVRTEAFF
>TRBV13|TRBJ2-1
CASRGGLSKYNEQFF
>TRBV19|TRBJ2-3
CASSTSSGQGDTQYF
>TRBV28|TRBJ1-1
CASSLLLGGAGTEAFF
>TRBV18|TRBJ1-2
CASSPTGLANYGYTF
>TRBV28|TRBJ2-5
CATRLASYQETQYF
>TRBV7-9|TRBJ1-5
CASSLTGLSGQPQHF
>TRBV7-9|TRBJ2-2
CASSSGTSGPGELFF
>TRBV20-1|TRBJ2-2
CSASRGGGGELFF
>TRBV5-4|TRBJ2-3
CASSGGQISTDTQYF
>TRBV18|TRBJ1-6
CASSPVTLGALHF
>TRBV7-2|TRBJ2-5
CASSFRLVGLQETQYF
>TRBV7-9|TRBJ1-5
CASSLANQPQHF
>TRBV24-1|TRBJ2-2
CATSGDRGLPTGELFF
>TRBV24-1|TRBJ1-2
CAVGGGQGAKGYTF
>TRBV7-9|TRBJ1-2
CASRPRVGDGYTF
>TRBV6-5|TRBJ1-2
CASSYRDRGYGYTF
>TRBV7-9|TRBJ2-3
CASSIRGLGTDTQYF
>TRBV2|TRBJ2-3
CATGDRGLTDTQYF
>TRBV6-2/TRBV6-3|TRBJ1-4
CASSSAQGVLGKLFF
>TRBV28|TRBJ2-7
CASSPTSGFAYEQYF
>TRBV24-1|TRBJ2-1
CATSDFSTSGHNEQFF